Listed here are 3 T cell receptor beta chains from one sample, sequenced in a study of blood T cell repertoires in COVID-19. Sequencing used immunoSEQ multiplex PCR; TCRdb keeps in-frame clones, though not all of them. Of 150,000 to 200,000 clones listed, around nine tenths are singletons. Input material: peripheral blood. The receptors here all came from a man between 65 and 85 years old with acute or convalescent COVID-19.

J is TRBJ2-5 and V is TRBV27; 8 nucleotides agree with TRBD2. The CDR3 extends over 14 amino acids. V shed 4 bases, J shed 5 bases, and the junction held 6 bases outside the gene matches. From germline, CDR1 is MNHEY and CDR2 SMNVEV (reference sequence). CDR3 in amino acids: CASSYLAGLETQYF. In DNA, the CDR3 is TGTGCCAGCAGTTATCTAGCGGGTTTGGAGACCCAGTACTTC.

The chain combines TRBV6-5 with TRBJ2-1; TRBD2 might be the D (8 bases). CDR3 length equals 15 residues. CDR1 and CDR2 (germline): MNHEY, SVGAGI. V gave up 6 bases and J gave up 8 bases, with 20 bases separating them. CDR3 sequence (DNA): TGTGCCAGCAGCAAACAGGGGACTAGAATCGATGAGCAGTTCTTC. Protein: CASSKQGTRIDEQFF.

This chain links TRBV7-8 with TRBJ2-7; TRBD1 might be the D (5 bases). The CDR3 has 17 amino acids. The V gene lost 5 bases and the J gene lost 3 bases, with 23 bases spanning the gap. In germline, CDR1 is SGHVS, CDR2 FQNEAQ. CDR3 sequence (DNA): TGTGCCAGCAGCCAAGCATGGGGCACATTCCTGGACTACGAGCAGTACTTC. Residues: CASSQAWGTFLDYEQYF.